A single sample is the source of the 18 T cell receptor beta chains below, sequenced in a study of blood T cell repertoires in COVID-19. The data were produced by immunoSEQ multiplex PCR, yet TCRdb's version contains in-frame clones alone and is incomplete. The data hold approximately 75,000 clones, with approximately 79% observed a single time. Sequenced sample: peripheral blood. These receptors all come from a human donor with acute or convalescent COVID-19. The donor label of this sample is uncertain.

The V gene is TRBV18, the J gene TRBJ1-1, with 8 nucleotides matching TRBD1. In germline, CDR1 is KGHSH, CDR2 LQKENI. The V gene end was trimmed by 4 bases and the J gene end by 1 base; junction bases not matched to a gene: 8. The CDR3 consists of 16 residues. The CDR3: CASSLTSTGANTEAFF. The CDR3 DNA reads as TGTGCCAGCTCACTGACTTCGACAGGGGCGAACACTGAAGCTTTCTTT.

The chain employs TRBV7-9 and TRBJ1-4; 7 positions match TRBD1. From germline, CDR1 is SEHNR and CDR2 FQNEAQ (reference sequence). The CDR3 spans 17 residues. V was clipped by 2 bases and J by 2 bases; unmatched bases: 8. CDR3: CASSLRGPTGTNEKLFF. CDR3 in DNA: TGTGCCAGCAGCTTAAGGGGCCCGACAGGGACTAATGAAAAACTGTTTTTT. Full variable domain (remainder filled in from reference TRBV7-9 and TRBJ1-4): DTGVSQNPRHKITKRGQNVTFRCDPISEHNRLYWYRQTLGQGPEFLTYFQNEAQLEKSRLLSDRFSAERPKGSFSTLEIQRTEQGDSAMYLCASSLRGPTGTNEKLFFGSGTQLSVL.

The chain has TRBV3-1 (or the pseudogene TRBV3-2) and TRBJ1-2; 9 nucleotides match TRBD1. The CDR3 spans 13 residues. The V gene's germline CDR1 is LGHDT and CDR2 YNNKEL (reference sequence). Trimming removed 4 bases from V and 8 bases from J; junction bases left unmatched: 5. The CDR3 reads CASSPGQGGGYTF. The CDR3 region has the DNA TGTGCCAGCAGCCCGGGACAGGGCGGCGGCTACACCTTC.

The chain has TRBV11-2 and TRBJ1-5; D is possibly TRBD1 (6 bases). Germline-derived CDR1 and CDR2 are SGHAT and FQNNGV. V was shortened by 4 bases and J by 5 bases, with 12 bases between the two germline ends. This CDR3 has 14 amino acids. The chain's CDR3 is CASSSTGKHQPQHF. For the CDR3, the DNA is TGTGCCAGCAGCTCCACAGGGAAGCATCAGCCCCAGCATTTT.

J is TRBJ2-2 and V is TRBV24-1; tentatively, D is TRBD1 (5 bases). This CDR3 is 16 amino acids long. Germline-derived CDR1 and CDR2 are KGHDR and SFDVKD. Trimming shortened V by 5 bases and J by 0 bases, and 12 bases separated the two germline ends. As DNA, the CDR3 is TGTGCCACCAGTGGGAATCAGGGCGCGAACACCGGGGAGCTGTTTTTT. This gives the protein CATSGNQGANTGELFF.

The rearrangement uses TRBV7-8 and TRBJ1-1, with D perhaps matching TRBD1 (5 bases). V shed 1 base and J shed 1 base, with 13 bases lying between them. Germline CDR1 reads SGHVS; CDR2 reads FQNEAQ. The CDR3 length is 16 residues. CDR3 coding DNA: TGTGCCAGCAGCTTAGGTGGGGCTTATTCGAACACTGAAGCTTTCTTT. This encodes CASSLGGAYSNTEAFF.

The chain recombines TRBV27 with TRBJ1-6; 10 nucleotides line up with TRBD1. The CDR3 extends over 12 amino acids. Germline CDR1 MNHEY, CDR2 SMNVEV (reference sequence). After removal of 7 bases from V and 13 bases from J, the junction contained 4 bases not matched to a gene. The CDR3 is CASKTGGFPLHF. Here the CDR3 DNA reads TGTGCCAGCAAGACAGGGGGCTTCCCCCTCCACTTT.

The V call is TRBV7-8, the J call TRBJ2-5; 9 positions match TRBD1. V was clipped by 6 bases and J by 0 bases; unmatched bases: 11. CDR1 and CDR2 (germline): SGHVS, FQNEAQ. The CDR3 is 17 residues long. The CDR3 spells CASSLLQGALNQETQYF. The CDR3 coding sequence is TGTGCCAGCAGTTTACTACAGGGGGCCCTAAACCAAGAGACCCAGTACTTC.

The rearrangement links TRBV13 to TRBJ2-1; a weak D match, TRBD2 (5 bases). The CDR3 runs to 14 residues. Germline assignment: CDR1 PRHDT and CDR2 FYEKMQ (reference sequence). V lost 5 bases, J lost 2 bases, and 10 bases lay in between. CDR3 sequence reads: CASSRRRAYNEQFF. In DNA, the CDR3 is TGTGCCAGCAGCCGGAGGCGCGCCTACAATGAGCAGTTCTTC. Combining the CDR3 with reference TRBV13 and TRBJ2-1 gives the whole variable domain AAGVIQSPRHLIKEKRETATLKCYPIPRHDTVYWYQQGPGQDPQFLISFYEKMQSDKGSIPDRFSAQQFSDYHSELNMSSLELGDSALYFCASSRRRAYNEQFFGPGTRLTVL.

This clone was counted once. V is TRBV6-4 and J is TRBJ2-2, with D perhaps matching TRBD1 (5 bases). Germline V lookup: CDR1 MRHNA, CDR2 SNTAGT. This CDR3 has 14 amino acids. The ends were cut back, 4 bases at V and 3 bases at J, with 9 bases in the middle. CDR3 in DNA: TGTGCCAGCAGTGCGCAGGGCCACACCGGGGAGCTGTTTTTT. It translates to CASSAQGHTGELFF.

V is TRBV11-2 and J is TRBJ2-1; D gene unclear. Germline loops: CDR1 SGHAT, CDR2 FQNNGV. V was cut by 5 bases and J by 2 bases, with 4 bases left in between. The CDR3 length is 12 residues. CDR3 amino acids: CASSPTYNEQFF. The CDR3 DNA is TGTGCCAGCAGCCCAACCTACAATGAGCAGTTCTTC. The variable domain in full, completed from reference TRBV11-2 and TRBJ2-1, reads EAGVAQSPRYKIIEKRQSVAFWCNPISGHATLYWYQQILGQGPKLLIQFQNNGVVDDSQLPKDRFSAERLKGVDSTLKIQPAKLEDSAVYLCASSPTYNEQFFGPGTRLTVL.

This chain joins TRBV6-2 or TRBV6-3 and TRBJ2-1, with TRBD2 matching 9 bases. Germline V lookup: CDR1 MNHEY, CDR2 SVGEGT. The trim removed 2 bases at V and 5 bases at J, leaving 13 bases unmatched. The CDR3 loop spans 18 amino acids. This chain's CDR3 is CASSYSPHLAGRNNEQFF. CDR3 DNA: TGTGCCAGCAGTTACAGCCCCCATCTAGCGGGAAGGAACAATGAGCAGTTCTTC.

Only a few counts were recorded for this clone. V usage is TRBV2 and J usage is TRBJ1-4; tentatively, D is TRBD1 (5 bases). The length of the CDR3 is 14 residues. Trimming cost V 3 bases and J 8 bases, with 13 bases left between them. In germline, CDR1 is SNHLY, CDR2 FYNNEI. CDR3 residues: CASSEEGKWEKLFF. DNA for the CDR3: TGTGCCAGCAGTGAGGAGGGGAAATGGGAAAAACTGTTTTTT.

The V and J genes are TRBV14 and TRBJ2-1, with D possibly being TRBD2 (7 bases). Trimming cost V 0 bases and J 3 bases, with 12 bases left between them. Germline V gene data show CDR1 as SGHDN and CDR2 as FVKESK. The CDR3 covers 16 residues. The CDR3 nucleotides are TGTGCCAGCAGCCAAGATGGGGGGGCCTTCTACAATGAGCAGTTCTTC. Protein product: CASSQDGGAFYNEQFF.

This chain joins TRBV7-9 and TRBJ2-2, with a tentative D call TRBD1 (5 bases). CDR1 and CDR2 (germline): SEHNR, FQNEAQ (reference sequence). The CDR3 has 15 amino acids. Trimming took 5 bases from V and 1 from J, leaving 11 bases between them. CDR3 sequence reads: CASSPRTGNTGELFF. The CDR3 DNA follows: TGTGCCAGCAGCCCGCGAACAGGGAACACCGGGGAGCTGTTTTTT.

This clone appeared once. The chain is built from TRBV6-6 and TRBJ2-3; 11 bases line up with TRBD2. Germline assignment: CDR1 MNHNY and CDR2 SVGAGI (reference sequence). Germline trimming cut 5 bases from V and 2 bases from J; bases unmatched to any gene: 3. CDR3 length: 15 residues. The chain's CDR3 is CASSQTSGNTDTQYF. The CDR3 coding sequence is TGTGCCAGCAGTCAGACTAGCGGGAACACAGATACGCAGTATTTT.

This clone was observed a few times. The chain recombines TRBV2 with TRBJ1-1; 8 bases map to TRBD1. CDR1 SNHLY and CDR2 FYNNEI come from the germline V gene. The CDR3 totals 13 residues. V lost 8 bases and J lost 5; bases outside the gene matches: 7. CDR3 DNA: TGTGCCAGCGCGACAGGACAGGGTACTGAAGCTTTCTTT. Residues: CASATGQGTEAFF.

Concerning this clone itself: One end of the junction fails to match germline, which may point to a read error. The chain couples TRBV6-6 to TRBJ2-7, with 9 bases lining up with TRBD1. Germline V gene lookup returns CDR1 MNHNY and CDR2 SVGAGI (reference sequence). The CDR3 has 13 residues. The CDR3: CASVPQGAYEQYF. Written as DNA, the CDR3 is TGTGCCAGCGTTCCACAGGGGGCCTATGAGCAGTACTTC.